This TCR beta chain appears in the sequencing data of a study of blood T cell repertoires in COVID-19. Study background: Sources were T cells, B-cell-depleted T cells, or PBMCs; the material itself was cDNA or gDNA.

As originally analysed: Estimates of nucleated cell counts were drawn from the amplification of reference gene primers. Method: immunoSEQ multiplex PCR; TCRdb's copy keeps in-frame clones and lacks some. For V, J and clone size, that table is used; D and trimming come from the DNA. This table holds approximately 350,000 clones, approximately 86% found once. Trimming took 6 bases from V and 5 from J, leaving 23 bases between them. CDR3 length equals 16 residues. Per germline, CDR1 LNHDA and CDR2 SQIVND (reference sequence). The specimen was peripheral blood. The V gene is TRBV19, the J gene TRBJ2-7, with D maybe TRBD1 (6 bases). The receptor was isolated from a woman aged 55-70 years with COVID-19, enrolled during active disease. CDR3 amino acids: CASSKKPRNRVDEQYF. The CDR3, as DNA: TGTGCCAGTAGCAAAAAACCCAGGAACAGGGTCGACGAGCAGTACTTC. Complete variable domain (other parts from reference TRBV19 and TRBJ2-7): DGGITQSPKYLFRKEGQNVTLSCEQNLNHDAMYWYRQDPGQGLRLIYYSQIVNDFQKGDIAEGYSVSREKKESFPLTVTSAQKNPTAFYLCASSKKPRNRVDEQYFGPGTRLTVT.